The T cell receptor (beta chain) described here comes from a study of monozygotic twins with cystic fibrosis. Germline lookup yields CDR1 SEHNR and CDR2 FQNEAQ (reference sequence). Trimming shortened V by 0 bases and J by 9 bases, and 15 bases separated the two germline ends. This CDR3 has 16 amino acids. Data came from immunoSEQ multiplex PCR; TCRdb stores just in-frame clones and leaves some out. The repertoire holds some 26,000 clones, approximately 90% seen once, with 0.25% to 0.35% in the top ten. This clone was seen a single time. This sequence originates from a girl aged 2 to 10 with cystic fibrosis. Source material: blood. The genes are TRBV7-9 and TRBJ1-6; D is unresolved. The CDR3 sequence is CASSLARNYRASPLHF. CDR3 DNA sequence: TGTGCCAGCAGCTTAGCGCGGAACTATCGGGCTTCACCCCTCCACTTT.